Following are 14 T cell receptor beta chains from one sample sequenced in a study of molecular identifiers for immune sequencing clone quantification. TCRdb recomputed calls from the PCR reads with MiXCR, one row per CDR3 protein. The sample includes about 510,000 distinct CDR3 sequences, about 21% seen only once; the top ten take 0.84%. Specimen: naive CD8+ T cells from blood, with Jurkat cell RNA spiked in. Subset defined: FACS-sorted CD8+CD4-CCR7+CD45RA+ naive T cells. These receptors all come from a human donor in good health. Some libraries in this study had Jurkat cell RNA spiked in.

As to this clonotype: A much larger clone lies one base from this, so it may be a read error. This CDR3 fails to terminate in the conserved phenylalanine or tryptophan, so it likely reflects a read error. The chain recombines TRBV20-1 with TRBJ2-7; possibly TRBD2 for D (6 bases). The CDR3 loop spans 13 amino acids. CDR1 DFQATT and CDR2 SNEGSKA come from the germline V gene (reference sequence). V was pared by 0 bases and J by 6 bases, with 12 bases between. CDR3 bases: TGCAGTGCTAGAGATCGGCTAGCGCCCGAGCAGTACCTC. Residues: CSARDRLAPEQYL.

This clonotype was seen a handful of times. V gene TRBV13 combines with J gene TRBJ2-3, with D maybe TRBD2 (6 bases). Per the germline V gene, CDR1 is PRHDT and CDR2 is FYEKMQ (reference sequence). Trimming left V 3 bases short and J 3 bases short, with 13 bases between. The CDR3 extends over 15 amino acids. The chain's CDR3 is CASSFRDSYTDTQYF. CDR3 nucleotides: TGTGCCAGCAGCTTCCGGGACTCATATACAGATACGCAGTATTTT.

This chain uses TRBV20-1 with TRBJ1-1; the D gene is possibly TRBD1 (6 bases). The CDR3 loop spans 13 amino acids. The germline CDR1 and CDR2 sequences are DFQATT and SNEGSKA (reference sequence). V was clipped by 2 bases and J by 6 bases, with 13 bases between them. The CDR3 spells CSARPPDSPEAFF. The CDR3 nucleotides read TGCAGTGCTAGACCCCCGGACAGCCCTGAAGCTTTCTTT.

About this clonotype: This may come from a read error, since a much larger clone is one base off. The genes are TRBV24-1 and TRBJ2-1; 8 bases are shared with TRBD2. Germline V gene data show CDR1 as KGHDR and CDR2 as SFDVKD. This CDR3 has 13 amino acids. The CDR3 region is CATDSGNYTEQFF. For the CDR3, the DNA is TGTGCCACGGATAGCGGGAACTACACTGAGCAGTTCTTC.

The chain employs TRBV2 and TRBJ2-5; D tentatively fits TRBD1 or TRBD2 (7 bases each). Germline V gives CDR1 SNHLY, CDR2 FYNNEI. V gave up 7 bases and J gave up 4 bases, with 22 bases separating them. This CDR3 is 16 amino acids long. CDR3 amino acids: CASTLSWEGARETQYF. CDR3 nucleotide sequence: TGTGCCAGCACACTGTCTTGGGAGGGGGCCCGAGAGACCCAGTACTTC.

A few counts support this clonotype. The rearrangement links TRBV12-3 or TRBV12-4 to TRBJ2-1; the D is unclear. With 8 bases removed from V and 7 bases from J, the gap between germline ends came to 12 bases. The CDR3 sequence is 12 residues long. The CDR3 DNA reads TGTGCCAGCGGGCGGAACAGTAATGAGCAGTTCTTC. It translates to CASGRNSNEQFF.

The CDR3 DNA reads as TGCGCCAGCAGCTATGGACAGGGCGGCTATGGCTACACCTTC. Protein: CASSYGQGGYGYTF. The rearrangement uses TRBV4-3 and TRBJ1-2; TRBD1 matches at 8 bases. There are 14 residues in the CDR3. V lost 5 bases and J lost 4; bases outside the gene matches: 6. Germline V CDR1 and CDR2: LGHNA, YSLEER.

This clonotype was detected ten times or more. This sequence joins TRBV2 and TRBJ2-6, with 7 bases that match TRBD2. The trim removed 5 bases at V and 3 bases at J, leaving 10 bases unmatched. This CDR3 region has 17 residues. CDR1 is SNHLY, CDR2 FYNNEI, per germline. As DNA, the CDR3 is TGTGCCAGCAGTTCCCGGACTAGAGGCGGTGGGGCCAACGTCCTGACTTTC. Protein sequence: CASSSRTRGGGANVLTF.

This clonotype occurred a few times. This chain joins TRBV7-2 and TRBJ1-2; the D is unclear. CDR3 size: 14 residues. V was trimmed by 5 bases and J by 4 bases, leaving 14 bases between them. In germline, CDR1 is SGHTA, CDR2 FQGNSA. The CDR3 DNA follows: TGTGCCAGCAGCCCCTCGACGGGGTTCTATGGCTACACCTTC. Its translation is CASSPSTGFYGYTF.

A few counts support this clonotype. A much larger clone is a single base away; this may be a read error. The chain has TRBV7-9 and TRBJ1-1, with D possibly matching TRBD1 (5 bases). Germline assignment: CDR1 SEHNR and CDR2 FQNEAQ (reference sequence). This CDR3 contains 15 residues. Trimming cost V 4 bases and J 6 bases, with 18 bases left between them. The CDR3 protein is CASSSYGATAPEAFF. The CDR3 DNA sequence: TGTGCCAGCAGCTCGTACGGGGCTACCGCACCTGAAGCTTTCTTT.

This clonotype was seen a few times. The chain uses TRBV19 and TRBJ2-7; D unresolved. The CDR3 sequence is 14 residues long. From germline, CDR1 is LNHDA and CDR2 SQIVND (reference sequence). The V end was cut by 7 bases, the J end by 5 bases, with 18 bases between. The CDR3 DNA sequence: TGTGCCAGTACATCCGGGCCGAAACCCCACGAGCAGTACTTC. Residues: CASTSGPKPHEQYF.

This clonotype appeared a few times. CDR3 bases: TGTGCCAGCAGCCAAACAGGGGGCACCCCTAACTATGGCTACACCTTC. Its protein product is CASSQTGGTPNYGYTF. The V call is TRBV3-1, the J call TRBJ1-2, with 9 bases that match TRBD1. The CDR3 is 16 residues long. The junction had 4 bases not matched to a gene; V was cut back by 2 bases and J by 0 bases. The V gene's germline CDR1 is LGHDT and CDR2 YNNKEL (reference sequence). Drawing the rest from reference TRBV3-1 and TRBJ1-2, the complete variable domain is DTAVSQTPKYLVTQMGNDKSIKCEQNLGHDTMYWYKQDSKKFLKIMFSYNNKELIINETVPNRFSPKSPDKAHLNLHINSLELGDSAVYFCASSQTGGTPNYGYTFGSGTRLTVV.

About this clonotype: A clone one base away is much larger, so this may be a read error. The V gene is TRBV15, the J gene TRBJ2-3; 7 bases line up with TRBD2. The CDR3 runs to 15 residues. Germline lookup yields CDR1 LNHNV and CDR2 YYDKDF (reference sequence). As DNA, the CDR3 is TGTACCACCAGCAGGACGAGAGCGGGGACAGATACGCAGTATTTT. This codes for CTTSRTRAGTDTQYF.

CDR3 in DNA: TGTGCCAGCAGCCAAACAACGGGCACCGGGGAGCTGTTTTTT. It specifies CASSQTTGTGELFF. The rearrangement uses TRBV7-9 and TRBJ2-2; D is unresolved. Germline V gives CDR1 SEHNR, CDR2 FQNEAQ (reference sequence). This CDR3 is 14 amino acids long. With 5 bases removed from V and 4 bases from J, the gap between germline ends came to 11 bases.